This T cell receptor (beta chain) was identified in a study of post-analysis software for immune sequencing data. Study findings and constraints: Elevated frequency relative to controls characterized roughly five TRBV segments in patients, TRBV5-6, TRBV5-1 and TRBV20-1 among them.

The CDR3 runs 14 residues. Germline V gene sequence: CDR1 SGDLS, CDR2 YYNGEE. Trimming pared 3 bases from V and 8 bases from J, leaving 12 bases between. Of note for this clonotype: Its matching antigen is unknown.

Unique molecular identifiers featured in each of the TCR beta cDNA libraries. TCRdb re-called the PCR reads through MiXCR, storing one row per CDR3 protein. The sample shows about 540,000 distinct CDR3 sequences, under 40% of them seen only once. The sample consisted of blood. V is TRBV9 and J is TRBJ1-6, with D unclear. This TCR derives from a girl aged 2 to 17 with multiple sclerosis. The CDR3 loop is CASSATDTDSPLHF. CDR3 in DNA: TGTGCCAGCAGCGCCACGGATACGGATTCACCCCTCCACTTT.